This T cell receptor beta chain was identified during a study of T cell responses to AZD1222 COVID-19 vaccine. Overall study: Pooled in the analysis were second doses at about 4 or about 12 weeks. The study's findings and limits: Donors skewed white British and female; clonal diversity was possibly underestimated. Rises in breadth and depth of Spike-specific TCRs came after two AZD1222 doses. Epitopes outside B.1.351 and B.1.1.7 mutated regions reportedly drew nearly half of spike TCRs.

About this clone itself: Its antigen is not known.

This CDR3 has 14 residues. Germline loops: CDR1 LGHDT, CDR2 YNNKEL (reference sequence). J gave up 3 bases and V 4 bases, and 5 bases lay outside the gene matches. Sequenced by immunoSEQ multiplex PCR; TCRdb stores in-frame clones only, minus some. In the table there are 140,000 to 150,000 clones, about 90% of which are singletons. This clonotype was obtained from an adult in good health. The specimen comprised peripheral blood, sampled on day 0 of AZD1222 vaccination. The chain combines TRBV3-1 (or the pseudogene TRBV3-2) with TRBJ1-1; TRBD1 aligns across 7 bases. CDR3 protein: CASSPTGRHTEAFF. The CDR3 nucleotides are TGTGCCAGCAGCCCGACAGGGAGGCACACTGAAGCTTTCTTT.